This TCR beta chain derives from a study of PD-L1 blockade in urothelial cancer. Study-level information: The year 2014 saw patients start atezolizumab, 1,200 mg intravenously every 3 weeks.

This clone was seen just once. Clones were read by immunoSEQ multiplex PCR, and TCRdb kept only the in-frame ones, dropping some. The top ten hold roughly 1.6% of the sample, which has tens of thousands of clones, nearly 90% seen once. Between the trimmed V and J ends, which lost 4 bases and 2 bases, there was a span of 16 bases. Looked up from germline, CDR1 is SGHNT and CDR2 is YYREEE (reference sequence). The CDR3 length is 16 residues. Stated time point: pretreatment peripheral blood. This TCR derives from a man between 60 and 75 years old with urothelial cancer. The chain links TRBV5-4 to TRBJ2-1; TRBD1 might be the D (6 bases). The sequencing used PBMCs, collected around atezolizumab (anti-PD-L1) treatment. CDR3 sequence (DNA): TGTGCCAGCAGCAGAGACGGGACAAACCCCTACAATGAGCAGTTCTTC. This translates into CASSRDGTNPYNEQFF.